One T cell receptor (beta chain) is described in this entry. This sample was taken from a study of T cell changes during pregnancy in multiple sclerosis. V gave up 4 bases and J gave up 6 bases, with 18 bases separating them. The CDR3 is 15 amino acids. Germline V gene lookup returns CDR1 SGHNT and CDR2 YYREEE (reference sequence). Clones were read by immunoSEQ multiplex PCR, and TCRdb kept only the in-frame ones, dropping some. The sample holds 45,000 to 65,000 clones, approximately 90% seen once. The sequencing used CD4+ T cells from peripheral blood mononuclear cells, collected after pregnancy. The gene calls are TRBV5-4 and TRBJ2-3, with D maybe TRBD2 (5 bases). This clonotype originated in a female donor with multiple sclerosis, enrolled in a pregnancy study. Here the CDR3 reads CASSSRARVGDTQYF. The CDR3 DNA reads TGTGCCAGCAGCAGCCGTGCGCGGGTGGGGGATACGCAGTATTTT.